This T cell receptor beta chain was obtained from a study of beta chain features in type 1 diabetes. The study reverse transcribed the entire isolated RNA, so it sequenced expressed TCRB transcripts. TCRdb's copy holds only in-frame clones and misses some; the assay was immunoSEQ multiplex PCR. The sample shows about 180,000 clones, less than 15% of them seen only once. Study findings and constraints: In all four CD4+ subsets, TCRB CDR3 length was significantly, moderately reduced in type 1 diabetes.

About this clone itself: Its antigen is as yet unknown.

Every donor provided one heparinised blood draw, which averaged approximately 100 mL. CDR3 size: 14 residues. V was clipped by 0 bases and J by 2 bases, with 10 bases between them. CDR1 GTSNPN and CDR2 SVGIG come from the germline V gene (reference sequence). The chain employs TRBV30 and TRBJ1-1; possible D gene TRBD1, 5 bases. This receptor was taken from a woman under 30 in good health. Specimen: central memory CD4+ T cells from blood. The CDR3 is CAWSVLQGNTEAFF. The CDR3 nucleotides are TGTGCCTGGAGTGTACTTCAGGGTAACACTGAAGCTTTCTTT.